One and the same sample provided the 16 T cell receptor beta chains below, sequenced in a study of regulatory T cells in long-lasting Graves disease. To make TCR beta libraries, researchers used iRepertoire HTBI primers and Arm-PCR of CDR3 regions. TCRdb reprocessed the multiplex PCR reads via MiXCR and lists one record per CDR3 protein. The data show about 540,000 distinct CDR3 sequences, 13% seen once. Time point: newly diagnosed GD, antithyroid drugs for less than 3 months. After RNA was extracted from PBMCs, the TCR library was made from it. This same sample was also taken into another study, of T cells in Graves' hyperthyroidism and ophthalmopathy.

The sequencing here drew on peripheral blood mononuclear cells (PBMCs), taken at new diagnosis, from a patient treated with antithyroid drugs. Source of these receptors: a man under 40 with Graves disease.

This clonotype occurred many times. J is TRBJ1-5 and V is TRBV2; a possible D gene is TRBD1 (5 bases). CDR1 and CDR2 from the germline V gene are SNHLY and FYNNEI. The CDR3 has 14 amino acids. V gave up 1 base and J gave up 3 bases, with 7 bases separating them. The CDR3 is CASSEEQANQPQHF. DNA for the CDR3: TGTGCCAGCAGTGAAGAACAGGCCAATCAGCCCCAGCATTTT.

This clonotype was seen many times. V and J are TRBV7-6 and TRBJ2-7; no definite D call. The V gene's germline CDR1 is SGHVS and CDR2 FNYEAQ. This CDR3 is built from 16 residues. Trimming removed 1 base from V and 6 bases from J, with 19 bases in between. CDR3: CASSLGSGVGKSEQYF. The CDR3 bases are TGTGCCAGCAGCTTAGGGTCTGGGGTTGGGAAATCCGAGCAGTACTTC. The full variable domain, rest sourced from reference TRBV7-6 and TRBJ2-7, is GAGVSQSPRYKVTKRGQDVALRCDPISGHVSLYWYRQALGQGPEFLTYFNYEAQQDKSGLPNDRFSAERPEGSISTLTIQRTEQRDSAMYRCASSLGSGVGKSEQYFGPGTRLTVT.

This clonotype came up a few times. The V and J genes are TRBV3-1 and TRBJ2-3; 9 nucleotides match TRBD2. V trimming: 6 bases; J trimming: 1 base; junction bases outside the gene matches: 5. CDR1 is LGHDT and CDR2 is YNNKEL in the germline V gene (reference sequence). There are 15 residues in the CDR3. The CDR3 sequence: CASSPSGVGTDTQYF. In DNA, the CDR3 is TGTGCCAGCAGTCCTAGCGGGGTAGGCACAGATACGCAGTATTTT.

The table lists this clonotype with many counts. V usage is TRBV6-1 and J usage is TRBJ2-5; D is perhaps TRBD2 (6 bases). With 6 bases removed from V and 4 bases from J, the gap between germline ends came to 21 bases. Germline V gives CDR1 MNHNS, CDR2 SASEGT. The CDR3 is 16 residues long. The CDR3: CASSLSLARISETQYF. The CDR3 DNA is TGTGCCAGCAGCCTATCTCTAGCGCGGATATCAGAGACCCAGTACTTC.

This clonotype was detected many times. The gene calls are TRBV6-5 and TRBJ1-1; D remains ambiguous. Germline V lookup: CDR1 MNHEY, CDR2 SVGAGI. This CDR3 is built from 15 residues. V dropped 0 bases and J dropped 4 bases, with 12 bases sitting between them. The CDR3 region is CASSYSMGHGTEAFF. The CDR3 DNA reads TGTGCCAGCAGTTACTCGATGGGCCATGGCACTGAAGCTTTCTTT.

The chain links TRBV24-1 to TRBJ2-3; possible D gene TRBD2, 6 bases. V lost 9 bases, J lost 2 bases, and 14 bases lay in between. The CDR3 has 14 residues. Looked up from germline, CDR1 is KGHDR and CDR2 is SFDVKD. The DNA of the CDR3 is TGTGCCACCCGCCGGAGGGAAGCCACAGATACGCAGTATTTT. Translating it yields CATRRREATDTQYF.

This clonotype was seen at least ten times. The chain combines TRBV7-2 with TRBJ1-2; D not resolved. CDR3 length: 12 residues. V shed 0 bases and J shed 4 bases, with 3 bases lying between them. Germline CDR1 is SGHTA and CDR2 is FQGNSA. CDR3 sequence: CASSLAVYGYTF. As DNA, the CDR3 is TGTGCCAGCAGCTTAGCTGTCTATGGCTACACCTTC.

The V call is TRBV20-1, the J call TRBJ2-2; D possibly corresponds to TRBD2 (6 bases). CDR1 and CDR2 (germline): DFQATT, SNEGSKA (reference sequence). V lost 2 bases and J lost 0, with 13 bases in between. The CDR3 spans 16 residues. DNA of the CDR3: TGCAGTGCTAGAATGGGGGGACGGACGAACACCGGGGAGCTGTTTTTT. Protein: CSARMGGRTNTGELFF.

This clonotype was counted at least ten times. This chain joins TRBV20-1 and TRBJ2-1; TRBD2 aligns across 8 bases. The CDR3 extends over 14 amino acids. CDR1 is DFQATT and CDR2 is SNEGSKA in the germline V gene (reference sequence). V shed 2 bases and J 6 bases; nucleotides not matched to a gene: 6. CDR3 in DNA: TGCAGTGCTAGAAGCGGGAGTGGGGGCAATGAGCAGTTCTTC. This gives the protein CSARSGSGGNEQFF.

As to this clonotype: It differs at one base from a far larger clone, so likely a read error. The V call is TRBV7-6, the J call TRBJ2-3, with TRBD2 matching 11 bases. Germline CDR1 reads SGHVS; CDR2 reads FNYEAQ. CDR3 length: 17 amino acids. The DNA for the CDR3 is TGTGCCAGCAGGGGGGGACTAGCGGCAACTAGCACAGATATGCAGTATTTT. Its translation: CASRGGLAATSTDMQYF.

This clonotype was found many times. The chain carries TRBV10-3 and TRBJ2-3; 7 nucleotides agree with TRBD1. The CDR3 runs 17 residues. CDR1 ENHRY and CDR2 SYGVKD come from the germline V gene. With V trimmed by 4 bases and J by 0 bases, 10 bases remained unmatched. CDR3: CAISVPPGQSSTDTQYF. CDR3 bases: TGTGCCATCAGTGTCCCACCGGGACAGAGTAGCACAGATACGCAGTATTTT.

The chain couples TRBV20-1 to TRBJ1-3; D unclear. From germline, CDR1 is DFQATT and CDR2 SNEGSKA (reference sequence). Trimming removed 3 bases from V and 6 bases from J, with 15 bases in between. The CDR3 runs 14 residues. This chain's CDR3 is CSASGTGVVNTIYF. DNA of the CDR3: TGCAGTGCTAGCGGAACCGGGGTCGTAAACACCATATATTTT.

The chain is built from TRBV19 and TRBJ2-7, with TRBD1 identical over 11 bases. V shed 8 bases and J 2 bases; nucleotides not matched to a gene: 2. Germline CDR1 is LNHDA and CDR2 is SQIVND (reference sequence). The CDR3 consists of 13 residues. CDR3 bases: TGTGCCAGTCGGGACAGGGGGACCTACGAGCAGTACTTC. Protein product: CASRDRGTYEQYF.

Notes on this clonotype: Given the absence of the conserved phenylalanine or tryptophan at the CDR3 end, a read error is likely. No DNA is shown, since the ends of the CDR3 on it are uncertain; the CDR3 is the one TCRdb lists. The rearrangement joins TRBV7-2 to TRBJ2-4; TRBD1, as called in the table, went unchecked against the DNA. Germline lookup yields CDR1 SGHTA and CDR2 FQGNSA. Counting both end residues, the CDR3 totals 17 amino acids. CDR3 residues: CASSLTGLGGETQYFGP.

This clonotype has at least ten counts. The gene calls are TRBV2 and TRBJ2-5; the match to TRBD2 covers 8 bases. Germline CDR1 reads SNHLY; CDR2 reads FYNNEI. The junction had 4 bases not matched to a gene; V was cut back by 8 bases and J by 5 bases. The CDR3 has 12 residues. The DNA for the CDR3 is TGTGCCAGCCTGGGACTAGAGGAGACCCAGTACTTC. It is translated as CASLGLEETQYF.

The CDR3 DNA reads as TGTGCCATCAGTGAGTTGGGCTCCTATAATTCACCCCTCCACTTT. Protein: CAISELGSYNSPLHF. The chain carries TRBV10-3 and TRBJ1-6; D is unclear. The CDR3 has 15 amino acids. Between the trimmed V and J ends, which lost 1 base and 0 bases, there was a span of 4 bases. The germline V gene encodes CDR1 ENHRY and CDR2 SYGVKD.